The 8 T cell receptor beta chains below all came from one sample that was sequenced in a study of T cell responses to AZD1222 COVID-19 vaccine. Assay: immunoSEQ multiplex PCR; the TCRdb copy retains only in-frame clones and omits some. This table holds fewer than 180,000 clones, 75% to 95% found once. Sequencing used peripheral blood, obtained 28 days after the second AZD1222 dose. These receptors all stem from an adult who received the AZD1222 COVID-19 vaccine.

The chain uses TRBV6-6 and TRBJ1-3; the match to TRBD1 covers 7 bases. Germline V CDR1 and CDR2: MNHNY, SVGAGI (reference sequence). J gave up 6 bases and V 4 bases, and 9 bases lay outside the gene matches. The CDR3 runs to 15 residues. The CDR3 region is CASSFRAGGENTIYF. The CDR3 bases are TGTGCCAGCAGTTTTAGGGCAGGGGGAGAAAACACCATATATTTT.

V and J are TRBV27 and TRBJ1-5, with TRBD1 as a possible D gene (6 bases). The CDR3 consists of 15 residues. In germline, CDR1 is MNHEY, CDR2 SMNVEV (reference sequence). V lost 2 bases and J 4 bases, leaving 12 bases between the germline ends. The CDR3 sequence: CASSLMGARNQPQHF. Here the CDR3 DNA reads TGTGCCAGCAGTTTAATGGGGGCGAGGAATCAGCCCCAGCATTTT.

The chain combines TRBV11-2 with TRBJ1-3, with TRBD1 as a possible D gene (6 bases). Germline CDR1 is SGHAT and CDR2 is FQNNGV. The ends were cut back, 5 bases at V and 0 bases at J, with 14 bases in the middle. The CDR3 is made up of 16 amino acids. The CDR3 region has the DNA TGTGCCAGCAGCCCCAAGACAGGCAGCTCTGGAAACACCATATATTTT. It specifies CASSPKTGSSGNTIYF.

This chain links TRBV9 with TRBJ2-1, with 9 bases lining up with TRBD1. V dropped 0 bases and J dropped 12; count of bases not matched to a gene: 7. Per germline, CDR1 SGDLS and CDR2 YYNGEE. This CDR3 is 14 amino acids long. CDR3 in amino acids: CASSVEDRGRGQFF. The CDR3 DNA is TGTGCCAGCAGCGTAGAGGACAGGGGAAGGGGGCAGTTCTTC. The full variable domain, in which reference TRBV9 and TRBJ2-1 provide the parts outside the CDR3, is DSGVTQTPKHLITATGQRVTLRCSPRSGDLSVYWYQQSLDQGLQFLIQYYNGEERAKGNILERFSAQQFPDLHSELNLSSLELGDSALYFCASSVEDRGRGQFFGPGTRLTVL.

For this clone: Other nucleotide sequences from this sample produce the same CDR3. This chain joins TRBV19 and TRBJ2-2; no reliable D call. CDR3 size: 14 residues. In germline, CDR1 is LNHDA, CDR2 SQIVND (reference sequence). Trimming took 1 base from V and 1 from J, leaving 4 bases between them. As DNA, the CDR3 is TGTGCCAGTAGTATAGGGGGGAACACCGGGGAGCTGTTTTTT. The encoded protein is CASSIGGNTGELFF.

J is TRBJ1-1 and V is TRBV18; perhaps TRBD1 as D (6 bases). V lost 3 bases and J 1 base, leaving 9 bases between the germline ends. The CDR3 extends over 14 amino acids. Germline V gene lookup returns CDR1 KGHSH and CDR2 LQKENI. CDR3 loop: CASSPTRGNTEAFF. For the CDR3, the DNA is TGTGCCAGCTCACCCACCAGGGGGAACACTGAAGCTTTCTTT. Looking up the rest from reference TRBV18 and TRBJ1-1 gives the full variable domain: NAGVMQNPRHLVRRRGQEARLRCSPMKGHSHVYWYRQLPEEGLKFMVYLQKENIIDESGMPKERFSAEFPKEGPSILRIQQVVRGDSAAYFCASSPTRGNTEAFFGQGTRLTVV.

This chain connects TRBV7-9 to TRBJ1-1; D remains unclear. The CDR3 consists of 15 residues. Germline loops: CDR1 SEHNR, CDR2 FQNEAQ (reference sequence). V lost 3 bases to trimming and J lost 0 bases, with 11 bases between them. CDR3 protein: CASSLERQLNTEAFF. The CDR3 DNA is TGTGCCAGCAGCTTGGAGAGACAACTGAACACTGAAGCTTTCTTT.

This clone was counted a single time. CDR3 sequence (DNA): TGTGCCAGCAGTGATAGTGGCACACCCCTCCACTTT. Translation gives CASSDSGTPLHF. The chain combines TRBV2 with TRBJ1-6, with D unresolved. Trimming left V 3 bases short and J 11 bases short, with 8 bases between. Germline values: CDR1 SNHLY, CDR2 FYNNEI. This CDR3 region has 12 residues.